Below, one T cell receptor beta chain is given with its context. This clone has only one observation. Which antigen it targets is not known. There are no base qualities to consult, and no much larger clone falls within one base. Reading from cysteine to phenylalanine, the CDR3 counts 13 amino acids. The only DNA kept is the CDR3, 39 bases in frame from the first base. Relative to germline, V is missing 8 bases and J is missing 10 bases, with 11 bases of the junction outside any gene match. Sequences SGHDN (CDR1) and FVKESK (CDR2) are obtained from the germline V gene. These data are taken from a study of beta chain features in type 1 diabetes (dated by TCRdb to the late 2010s). For context, the study as a whole: Mean age, gender distribution, total cell number and subset yield did not differ between patients and healthy donors. Regulatory and stem cell-like memory subsets were isolated from only 8 patients and roughly 8 healthy donors, whereas naive and central memory subsets came from all 30 or so donors. In the study, TCRB repertoires of sorted circulating CD4+ T cell subsets from recently diagnosed type 1 diabetes patients were compared with those of matched healthy donors. Across all samples, almost 110 million sorted cells were examined, and cell number per subset correlated strongly with RNA yield.

All of the isolated RNA was reverse transcribed with the High Capacity cDNA Reverse Transcription Kit, so expressed TCRB transcripts were sequenced. For stem cell-like memory T cell samples, survey-depth immunoSEQ sequencing was used, averaging about 1 million total reads per sample. Sorted cells were lysed in RLT buffer, and RNA was extracted using DNase-treated RNeasy Micro or Mini kits according to cell number. To prevent cross-contamination, each cell subset was processed individually, whereas patient and healthy donor samples were processed jointly. The immunoSEQ multiplex PCR was used to amplify TCRB sequences from cDNA, yielding 87-bp fragments that span the CDR3 region. Sequencing of the amplicons was performed on the Illumina HiSeq platform. As for the original processing: PCR bias was corrected computationally using synthetic template baselines, and reads within Hamming distance 2 were collapsed, with unmergeable singletons discarded. Reads were aligned against IMGT so that V, D and J genes, CDR3 length and insertions or deletions at six rearrangement sites could be assigned. Within each subset, clonotype counts were normalized to sorted cell number, and only after that were true diversity and Gini coefficients computed with the tcR R package. The overlap coefficient, calculated on TCRB nucleotide sequences, was used to measure repertoire sharing. TCRdb stores this immuneACCESS table with in-frame sequences only. Part of the clones is absent; in the studies checked, under half of the shortfall reflects unresolved V genes, and no reason is known for the rest. V, J and clone size are taken as reported in that table, and D and trimming were inferred from the DNA itself. For this sample the table gives about 26,000 clones, of which about 45% were detected only once. The ten largest make up around 0.3% of the sample.

From each donor, a single peripheral blood sample of about 120 mL on average was drawn into heparinised tubes. A BD FACSAria II was used to sort naive, central memory, regulatory and stem cell-like memory CD4+ T cells with a panel that included CD45RO, CCR7, CD25, CD127, CD95 and CD27. A purity above 98% was achieved for all sorted populations. Right away, PBMCs were isolated by Lymphoprep density gradient centrifugation and were stained directly, with no culture step. So that batch effects would be minimized, each experiment stained and sorted samples in pairs, pairing one healthy donor with one patient. What the authors observed across the whole study: Naive, central memory and regulatory TCRB repertoires appeared more similar among patients than among healthy donors. PCR may preferentially amplify shorter templates, but because patient and control samples were amplified and corrected together, any resulting skew would affect both groups equally. A moderate but significant shortening of TCRB CDR3 length was observed in type 1 diabetes patients in all four CD4+ subsets. Because the HLA sub-analyses included only small numbers of individuals, any influence of HLA type on TCRB rearrangement was left unresolved. At VDJ recombination sites, type 1 diabetes patients had fewer insertions and more deleted nucleotides, which implies abnormalities in thymic rearrangement. Because cDNA was sequenced instead of genomic DNA, activated cells with high expression could be over-represented, although the groups did not differ in activation or CD3 levels.

The sequence was collected from a man between 25 and 39 years old with type 1 diabetes. What was sequenced was stem cell memory CD4+ T cells from blood. The cell subset or site label, read with the paper, signifies: stem cell-like memory CD4+ T cells. The chain was built from TRBV14 and TRBJ2-3; TRBD2 matches 8 bases in the middle. The DNA reads as follows: TGTGCCAGCCAACCGTTAGCGGGGCGTTCGCAGTATTTT. It is translated as CASQPLAGRSQYF. With the portions outside the CDR3 filled from the reference TRBV14 and TRBJ2-3 genes, the complete variable region becomes EAGVTQFPSHSVIEKGQTVTLRCDPISGHDNLYWYRRVMGKEIKFLLHFVKESKQDESGMPNNRFLAERTGGTYSTLKVQPAELEDSGVYFCASQPLAGRSQYFGPGTRLTVL.